This T cell receptor beta chain was recovered during a study of shared clonotypes between healthy human individuals. Looked up from germline, CDR1 is KGHSH and CDR2 is LQKENI. Deletions cut 0 bases from V and 0 bases from J, with 9 bases between. The CDR3 has 15 amino acids. Profiling relied on immunoSEQ multiplex PCR, and the TCRdb table lists in-frame clones only, not all of them. The sample has roughly 1,600,000 clones; just under 99% are singletons. The sequenced sample consisted of naive CD4+ T cells sorted from blood. The subset was: CD45RA+ positively selected. The gene calls are TRBV18 and TRBJ2-7; D might be TRBD1 (5 bases). The clonotype originates from a man aged 30-40 years in good health. CDR3 residues: CASSPPDRSSYEQYF. The CDR3 DNA follows: TGTGCCAGCTCACCACCCGACAGAAGCTCCTACGAGCAGTACTTC. Full variable domain (rest looked up from reference TRBV18 and TRBJ2-7): NAGVMQNPRHLVRRRGQEARLRCSPMKGHSHVYWYRQLPEEGLKFMVYLQKENIIDESGMPKERFSAEFPKEGPSILRIQQVVRGDSAAYFCASSPPDRSSYEQYFGPGTRLTVT.